Below, 5 T cell receptor beta chains from the same sample are listed, as sequenced in a study of cytomegalovirus exposure and HLA in healthy donors. This PCR relied on a set of 60 Vbeta primers and 13 Jbeta primers. Sequenced by immunoSEQ multiplex PCR; TCRdb stores in-frame clones only, minus some. Altogether 130,000 to 150,000 clones are present, almost 85% being singletons, with the ten largest covering 4.5% to 6%. The material sequenced was PBMCs. The receptors stem from a young man in good health and CMV-seropositive.

In this sample, this clone turned up a few times. The V call is TRBV6-5, the J call TRBJ2-7, with 7 bases matching TRBD1. The CDR3 has 14 residues. Trimming at V came to 6 bases and at J to 7 bases, leaving 12 bases not matched to a gene. Germline V gene data show CDR1 as MNHEY and CDR2 as SVGAGI. This CDR3 is CASSPEGRGIEQYF. In nucleotides, the CDR3 is TGTGCCAGCAGCCCCGAGGGCAGGGGGATTGAGCAGTACTTC.

The rearrangement uses TRBV5-8 and TRBJ2-7; a weak D match, TRBD2 (5 bases). This CDR3 spans 11 amino acids. V gave up 4 bases and J gave up 3 bases, with 5 bases separating them. From germline, CDR1 is SGHTS and CDR2 YDEGEE. The CDR3 protein is CASSGGYEQYF. The CDR3 DNA sequence: TGTGCCAGCAGCGGAGGCTACGAGCAGTACTTC.

The chain employs TRBV7-2 and TRBJ2-5, with 9 positions matching TRBD2. CDR3 length: 15 residues. The V gene end was trimmed by 5 bases and the J gene end by 5 bases; junction bases not matched to a gene: 9. Germline V gives CDR1 SGHTA, CDR2 FQGNSA. The CDR3 is CASSPWTSEGETQYF. CDR3 DNA sequence: TGTGCCAGCAGCCCCTGGACTAGCGAGGGGGAGACCCAGTACTTC.

This sequence joins TRBV6-6 and TRBJ1-1, with D perhaps TRBD1 (6 bases). The CDR3 is made up of 14 amino acids. Deletions cut 6 bases from V and 4 bases from J, with 15 bases between. Germline V gives CDR1 MNHNY, CDR2 SVGAGI (reference sequence). The CDR3 loop is CASSQTGGGTEAFF. CDR3 DNA: TGTGCCAGCAGCCAGACAGGAGGAGGCACTGAAGCTTTCTTT.

This clone has just a few counts. J is TRBJ1-5 and V is TRBV28, with D maybe TRBD1 (5 bases). V lost 5 bases and J 0 bases, leaving 20 bases between the germline ends. Germline V gene sequence: CDR1 MDHEN, CDR2 SYDVKM. This CDR3 spans 18 amino acids. CDR3 loop: CASSASGGYEYSNQPQHF. The CDR3 DNA sequence: TGTGCCAGCAGTGCCAGTGGGGGGTATGAGTATAGCAATCAGCCCCAGCATTTT.